One and the same sample provided the 3 T cell receptor beta chains below, sequenced in a study of blood T cell repertoires in COVID-19. Clones were read by immunoSEQ multiplex PCR, and TCRdb kept only the in-frame ones, dropping some. The table has about 300,000 clones, approximately 88% seen once. Sequencing used peripheral blood. These TCRs come from a woman aged 25 to 39 with COVID-19, enrolled during active disease.

The J gene is TRBJ2-7, the V gene TRBV4-3; 10 bases align to TRBD1. The germline CDR1 and CDR2 sequences are LGHNA and YSLEER. The CDR3 has 14 residues. Germline trimming cut 7 bases from V and 2 bases from J; bases unmatched to any gene: 5. CDR3 sequence reads: CASIPGQGPYEQYF. The CDR3 coding sequence is TGCGCCAGCATACCGGGACAGGGGCCCTACGAGCAGTACTTC.

The rearrangement uses TRBV6-6 and TRBJ1-1, with D hard to call. Trimming left V 5 bases short and J 5 bases short, with 15 bases between. CDR3 length equals 14 residues. Germline assignment: CDR1 MNHNY and CDR2 SVGAGI (reference sequence). CDR3 in DNA: TGTGCCAGCAGTGCCCACGGGATGGGGACTGAAGCTTTCTTT. It encodes CASSAHGMGTEAFF.

The chain is built from TRBV5-1 and TRBJ1-1; D call uncertain. V lost 0 bases, J lost 0 bases, and 15 bases lay in between. The CDR3 is 17 residues long. Germline assignment: CDR1 SGHRS and CDR2 YFSETQ. The CDR3 bases are TGCGCCAGCAGCTTGGCCGGAGGGCCCGGTATGAACACTGAAGCTTTCTTT. Its translation: CASSLAGGPGMNTEAFF.